This T cell receptor beta chain was found in a study of blood T cell repertoires in COVID-19. Study details: Whether acute or convalescent, the COVID-19 samples came from the United States, Italy and Spain. The analysed material was cDNA or gDNA that came from T cells, B-cell-depleted T cells, or PBMCs.

Produced via immunoSEQ multiplex PCR; TCRdb's table is partial and in-frame only. The sample consists of 85,000 to 95,000 clones, around 89% of them appearing once. Germline V gene sequence: CDR1 SNHLY, CDR2 FYNNEI. Losses at the gene ends were 7 bases for V and 4 bases for J; bases not matched to a gene: 8. This CDR3 is 15 amino acids long. Sequenced sample: peripheral blood. The rearrangement uses TRBV2 and TRBJ2-3; 10 positions match TRBD1. This clonotype was sampled from a man in his 60s with acute or convalescent COVID-19. CDR3 amino acids: CASKTGTGAADTQYF. In DNA form, the CDR3 reads TGTGCCAGCAAAACCGGGACAGGGGCTGCAGATACGCAGTATTTT. The full variable domain, its missing parts supplied by reference TRBV2 and TRBJ2-3, is EPEVTQTPSHQVTQMGQEVILRCVPISNHLYFYWYRQILGQKVEFLVSFYNNEISEKSEIFDDQFSVERPDGSNFTLKIRSTKLEDSAMYFCASKTGTGAADTQYFGPGTRLTVL.